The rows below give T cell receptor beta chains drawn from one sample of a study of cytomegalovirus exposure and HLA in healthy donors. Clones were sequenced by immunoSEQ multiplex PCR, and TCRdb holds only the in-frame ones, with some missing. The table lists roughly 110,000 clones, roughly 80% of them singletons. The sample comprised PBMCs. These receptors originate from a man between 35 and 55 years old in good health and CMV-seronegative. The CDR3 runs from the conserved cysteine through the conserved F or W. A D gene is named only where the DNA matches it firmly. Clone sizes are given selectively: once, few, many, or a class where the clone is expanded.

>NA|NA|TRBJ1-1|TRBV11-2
CASSSWGRMNTEAFF
TGTGCCAGCAGTTCTTGGGGCAGAATGAACACTGAAGCTTTCTTT
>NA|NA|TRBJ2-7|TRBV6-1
CASSERVWTAGEQYF
TGTGCCAGCAGTGAAAGGGTGTGGACCGCGGGGGAGCAGTACTTC
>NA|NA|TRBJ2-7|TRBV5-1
CASSESGTSSYEQYF
TGCGCCAGCAGCGAATCCGGGACTTCCTCCTACGAGCAGTACTTC
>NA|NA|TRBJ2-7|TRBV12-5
CASGLVRGEQYF
TGTGCTAGTGGTTTGGTAAGGGGCGAGCAGTACTTC
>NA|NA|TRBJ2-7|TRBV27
CASSLGRGGYEQYF
TGTGCCAGCAGTTTAGGCAGGGGCGGCTACGAGCAGTACTTC
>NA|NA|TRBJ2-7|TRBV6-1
CASVPGLMYEQYF
TGTGCCAGCGTTCCGGGTCTAATGTACGAGCAGTACTTC
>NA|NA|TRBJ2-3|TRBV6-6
CASSYRTASTDTQYF
TGTGCCAGCAGTTACCGGACAGCCAGCACAGATACGCAGTATTTT
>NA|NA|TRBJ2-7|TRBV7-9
CASSAVPGHKKYEQYF
TGTGCCAGCAGCGCGGTTCCGGGACATAAAAAATACGAGCAGTACTTC
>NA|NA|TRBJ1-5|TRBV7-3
CASSLRADFRENNQPQHF
TGTGCCAGCAGCTTAAGGGCTGATTTCCGGGAGAACAATCAGCCCCAGCATTTT
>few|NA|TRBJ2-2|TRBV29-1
CSVDRVGTGELFF
TGCAGCGTTGACAGGGTTGGCACCGGGGAGCTGTTTTTT
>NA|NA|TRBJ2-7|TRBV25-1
CASSGQPYEQYF
TGTGCCAGCAGTGGACAGCCCTACGAGCAGTACTTC
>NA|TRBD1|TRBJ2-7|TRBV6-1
CASSKTGGRGIQYF
TGTGCCAGCAGCAAGACAGGGGGGCGCGGGATCCAGTACTTC
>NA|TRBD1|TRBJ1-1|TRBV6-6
CASSLKGGDTEAFF
TGTGCCAGCAGTCTTAAAGGGGGCGACACTGAAGCTTTCTTT
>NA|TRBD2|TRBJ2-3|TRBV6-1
CASSVAGGLSDTQYF
TGTGCCAGCAGTGTTGCGGGGGGGCTGTCAGATACGCAGTATTTT
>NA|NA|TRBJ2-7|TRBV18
CASSPPDRSYEQYF
TGTGCCAGCTCACCACCGGACAGATCCTACGAGCAGTACTTC
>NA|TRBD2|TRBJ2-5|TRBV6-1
CASSEGGGGLKGETQYF
TGTGCCAGCAGTGAAGGGGGGGGTGGTCTCAAAGGGGAGACCCAGTACTTC
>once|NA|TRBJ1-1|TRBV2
CASRGDINTEAFF
TGTGCCAGCAGGGGAGATATAAACACTGAAGCTTTCTTT
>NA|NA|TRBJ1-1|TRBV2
CASPGGGGMNTEAFF
TGTGCCAGCCCCGGGGGGGGAGGAATGAACACTGAAGCTTTCTTT
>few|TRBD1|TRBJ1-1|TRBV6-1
CASTRGRRDTEAFF
TGTGCCAGCACCAGGGGGCGGAGAGACACTGAAGCTTTCTTT
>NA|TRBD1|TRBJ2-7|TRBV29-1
CSTRTGSGLEQYF
TGCAGCACACGGACAGGGTCGGGGCTCGAGCAGTACTTC
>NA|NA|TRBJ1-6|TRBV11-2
CASSLAGTDNSPLHF
TGTGCCAGCAGCTTAGCAGGAACCGATAATTCACCCCTCCACTTT
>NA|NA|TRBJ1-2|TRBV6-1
CASSEGLTGTYYGYTF
TGTGCCAGCAGTGAAGGGTTAACAGGAACCTACTATGGCTACACCTTC
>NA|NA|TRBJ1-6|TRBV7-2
CASSYRASSYNSPLHF
TGTGCCAGCAGCTATAGAGCTAGCTCCTATAATTCACCCCTCCACTTT
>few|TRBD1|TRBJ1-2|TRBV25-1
CASSKTGTGHGYTF
TGTGCCAGCAGTAAGACCGGGACAGGGCATGGCTACACCTTC
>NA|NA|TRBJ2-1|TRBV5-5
CASSSDYPYEQFF
TGTGCCAGCAGCTCGGACTATCCGTATGAGCAGTTCTTC
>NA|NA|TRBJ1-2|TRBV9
CASTPTGPYGYTF
TGTGCCAGCACTCCAACAGGGCCGTATGGCTACACCTTC
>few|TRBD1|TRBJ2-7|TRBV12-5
CASGQQGTVAEQYF
TGTGCTAGTGGCCAGCAAGGGACAGTAGCCGAGCAGTACTTC
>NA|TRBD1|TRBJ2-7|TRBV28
CATRDRGSYEQYF
TGTGCCACCCGGGACAGGGGATCGTACGAGCAGTACTTC
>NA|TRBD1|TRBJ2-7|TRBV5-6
CASSGGTGGFYEQYF
TGTGCCAGCAGCGGAGGGACAGGGGGTTTCTACGAGCAGTACTTC
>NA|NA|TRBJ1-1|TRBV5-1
CASSSEARTEAFF
TGCGCCAGCAGCTCGGAAGCCAGGACTGAAGCTTTCTTT